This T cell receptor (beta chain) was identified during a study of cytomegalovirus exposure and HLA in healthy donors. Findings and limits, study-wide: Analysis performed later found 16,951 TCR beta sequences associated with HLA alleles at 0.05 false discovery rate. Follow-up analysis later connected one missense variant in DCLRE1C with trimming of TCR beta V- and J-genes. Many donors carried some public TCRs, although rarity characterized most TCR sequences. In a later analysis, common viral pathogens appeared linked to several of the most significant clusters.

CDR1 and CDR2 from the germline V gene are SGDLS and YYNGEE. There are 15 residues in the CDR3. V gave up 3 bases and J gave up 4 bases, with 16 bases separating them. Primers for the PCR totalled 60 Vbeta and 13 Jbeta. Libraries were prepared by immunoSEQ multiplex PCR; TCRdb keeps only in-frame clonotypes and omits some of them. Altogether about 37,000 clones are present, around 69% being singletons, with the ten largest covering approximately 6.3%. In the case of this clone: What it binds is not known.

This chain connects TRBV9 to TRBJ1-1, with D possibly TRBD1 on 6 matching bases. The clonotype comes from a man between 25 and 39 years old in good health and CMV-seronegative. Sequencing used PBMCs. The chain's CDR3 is CASSAKGGAGTEAFF. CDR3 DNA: TGTGCCAGCAGCGCAAAGGGGGGGGCGGGCACTGAAGCTTTCTTT. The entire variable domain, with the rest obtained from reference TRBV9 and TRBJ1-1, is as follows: DSGVTQTPKHLITATGQRVTLRCSPRSGDLSVYWYQQSLDQGLQFLIQYYNGEERAKGNILERFSAQQFPDLHSELNLSSLELGDSALYFCASSAKGGAGTEAFFGQGTRLTVV.